This T cell receptor beta chain was found in a study of cytomegalovirus exposure and HLA in healthy donors. The wider study: Samples from HLA-typed donors yielded about 85 million unique TCRs in an early data release.

This clone has just a few counts. CDR1 is MDHEN, CDR2 SYDVKM, per germline. This CDR3 is 16 amino acids long. V was clipped by 9 bases and J by 0 bases; unmatched bases: 9. The PCR had 60 Vbeta and 13 Jbeta primers. Original processing notes: Roughly 11 million of the approximately 80 million unique TCR beta chains counted in a later analysis were shared. The repertoire was sequenced with immunoSEQ multiplex PCR; TCRdb's copy has only in-frame clones and lacks some. D and trimming come from the DNA, and the V and J calls and clone size come from that table. This table holds 60,000 to 90,000 clones, around 70% found once.

This TCR derives from a man in his forties in good health and CMV-seropositive. The sample was PBMCs. The V gene is TRBV28, the J gene TRBJ2-1, with 9 bases fitting TRBD2. CDR3 protein: CASGGLAEISYNEQFF. Here the CDR3 DNA reads TGTGCCAGTGGGGGACTAGCCGAAATCTCCTACAATGAGCAGTTCTTC.